The 2 T cell receptor beta chains given below trace back to one sample, sequenced in a study of beta chain features in type 1 diabetes. The whole isolated RNA underwent reverse transcription, so sequencing captured expressed TCRB transcripts. The repertoire was sequenced with immunoSEQ multiplex PCR; TCRdb's copy has only in-frame clones and lacks some. The sample yields roughly 350,000 clones, 11% seen once. Sequencing was carried out using naive CD4+ T cells from blood. All receptors derive from a woman aged 25 to 45 in good health.

There are a few counts of this clone. The V call is TRBV5-1, the J call TRBJ1-5; TRBD1 aligns across 10 bases. CDR1 SGHRS and CDR2 YFSETQ come from the germline V gene. The CDR3 has 17 amino acids. After removal of 0 bases from V and 0 bases from J, the junction contained 3 bases not matched to a gene. The CDR3 region is CASSLGGTGVSNQPQHF. The CDR3 DNA reads TGCGCCAGCAGCTTGGGAGGGACAGGGGTTAGCAATCAGCCCCAGCATTTT.

The chain employs TRBV9 and TRBJ2-5; tentative D call: TRBD1 (6 bases). Trimming left V 2 bases short and J 0 bases short, with 8 bases between. The germline V gene encodes CDR1 SGDLS and CDR2 YYNGEE. This CDR3 comprises 14 residues. CDR3 amino acids: CASSVRDNQETQYF. The CDR3, as DNA: TGTGCCAGCAGCGTGAGGGACAACCAAGAGACCCAGTACTTC. Combining the CDR3 with reference TRBV9 and TRBJ2-5 gives the whole variable domain DSGVTQTPKHLITATGQRVTLRCSPRSGDLSVYWYQQSLDQGLQFLIQYYNGEERAKGNILERFSAQQFPDLHSELNLSSLELGDSALYFCASSVRDNQETQYFGPGTRLLVL.